These T cell receptor beta chains were read from a single sample in a study of blood T cell repertoires in COVID-19. Using immunoSEQ multiplex PCR, the repertoire was profiled, and TCRdb retains in-frame clones only, with some absent. The repertoire holds about 180,000 clones, with approximately 84% as singletons. Sequenced material: PBMCs or T cells enriched from blood (not recorded which). The source is a human donor with acute COVID-19. The donor label of this sample is uncertain. The CDR3 runs from the conserved cysteine through the conserved F or W. The order of the fields is J gene, V gene, CDR3 length, CDR3 protein.

TRBJ2-7	TRBV27	13	CASSLGSAYEQYF
TRBJ1-6	TRBV5-1	14	CASRPDSNNSPLHF
TRBJ1-1	TRBV7-2	12	CASSSTGKIAFF
TRBJ1-1	TRBV5-1	14	CASSLGQGITEAFF
TRBJ2-5	TRBV7-2	15	CASSLRAQRQETQYF
TRBJ2-2	TRBV30	17	CAWSSHVAGGVAGELFF
TRBJ1-2	TRBV20-1	14	CSASQGGALGGYTF
TRBJ2-7	TRBV3-1/TRBV3-2	16	CASSQDIRRGPYEQYF
TRBJ1-6	TRBV19	14	CASRVGGANSPLHF
TRBJ1-2	TRBV2	13	CASRGDSDYGYTF
TRBJ2-7	TRBV29-1	13	CSVSRTGGDEQYF
TRBJ1-5	TRBV6-6	14	CASSTTGYYQPQHF
TRBJ2-1	TRBV6-2/TRBV6-3	14	CASSGVGKRHEQFF
TRBJ2-1	TRBV19	13	CASSIASGNEQFF
TRBJ1-5	TRBV19	19	CASSINPTGGIWSNQPQHF
TRBJ2-1	TRBV7-3	15	CASSLRGQPFDEQFF
TRBJ2-2	TRBV5-1	16	CASSFLGQGFTGELFF
TRBJ2-5	TRBV18	16	CASSPGLEAQQETQYF
TRBJ1-1	TRBV18	14	CASSPLEGNTEAFF
TRBJ2-7	TRBV7-9	12	CASSHSSYEQYF
TRBJ1-1	TRBV30	12	CACRQVGTEAFF
TRBJ1-1	TRBV7-9	15	CASSLLTGTDTEAFF
TRBJ1-1	TRBV24-1	13	CATRAEPNTEAFF
TRBJ2-1	TRBV7-2	15	CASSLADRGEDEQFF
TRBJ2-5	TRBV28	15	CASGASGGRGETQYF
TRBJ2-3	TRBV12-3/TRBV12-4	12	CASSLMGGGAIF
TRBJ1-4	TRBV4-2	16	CASSLRELSTNEKLFF